The next 9 T cell receptor beta chains were all read from a single sample in a study of graft-versus-host responses after intestinal transplantation. TCRdb's copy holds only in-frame clones and misses some; the assay was immunoSEQ multiplex PCR. Here the sample spans over 9,500 clones, 84% being singletons. The sample consisted of PBMCs, taken approximately 320 days after intestinal transplant. Receptors originate from a human patient who received an intestinal transplant, so some T cells may come from the graft donor.

The chain joins TRBV5-1 to TRBJ2-1; D is uncertain. The germline CDR1 and CDR2 sequences are SGHRS and YFSETQ. This CDR3 is 17 amino acids long. V lost 1 base, J lost 0 bases, and 14 bases lay in between. The CDR3 region has the DNA TGCGCCAGCAGCTTGACTGTAGCACCGGCCTCCTACAATGAGCAGTTCTTC. Translated, it gives CASSLTVAPASYNEQFF.

The chain links TRBV29-1 to TRBJ2-2; D is unclear. V was trimmed by 3 bases and J by 4 bases, leaving 9 bases between them. The CDR3 is 13 residues long. Per the germline V gene, CDR1 is SQVTM and CDR2 is ANQGSEA. The CDR3 nucleotides read TGCAGCGTTGACGAATATGGCACCGGGGAGCTGTTTTTT. Its translation is CSVDEYGTGELFF.

Comments on this clone: Germline is not matched at one junction end, which may reflect a read error. The gene calls are TRBV4-3 and TRBJ1-2; D is undetermined. The CDR3 loop spans 15 amino acids. Germline V gene sequence: CDR1 LGHNA, CDR2 YSLEER. For the CDR3, the DNA is TGCGCCAGCAGCCAAGATATCCGGGTCGGCTATGGCCACACCTTC. This gives the protein CASSQDIRVGYGHTF.

The CDR3 sequence is CASSRGTGDVDEKLFF. CDR3 bases: TGTGCCAGCAGCCGCGGAACAGGGGATGTCGATGAAAAACTGTTTTTT. V gene TRBV14 combines with J gene TRBJ1-4, with TRBD1 matching over 7 bases. V lost 4 bases and J lost 6; bases outside the gene matches: 11. The CDR3 totals 16 residues. Germline V CDR1 and CDR2: SGHDN, FVKESK.

This clone was observed a handful of times. The gene calls are TRBV2 and TRBJ1-1; the match to TRBD1 covers 10 bases. The germline CDR1 and CDR2 sequences are SNHLY and FYNNEI. J gave up 7 bases and V 6 bases, and 11 bases lay outside the gene matches. The CDR3 has 15 amino acids. CDR3 loop: CASRGDRGQGGEAFF. The CDR3 nucleotides read TGTGCCAGCAGGGGAGACAGGGGGCAAGGCGGTGAAGCTTTCTTT.

This chain joins TRBV25-1 and TRBJ1-2, with unresolved D. The CDR3 has 17 residues. Trimming shortened V by 9 bases and J by 0 bases, and 23 bases separated the two germline ends. Per germline, CDR1 MGHDK and CDR2 SYGVNS. The CDR3 loop is CARLLLDASLANYGYTF. In DNA, the CDR3 is TGTGCCAGGCTGCTACTCGACGCCTCACTTGCTAACTATGGCTACACCTTC.

CDR3 in DNA: TGTGCCAGCAGCTTCCGGACGGGCTACGAGCAGTACTTC. It encodes CASSFRTGYEQYF. The chain links TRBV5-5 to TRBJ2-7, with unresolved D. The V and J ends lost 2 bases and 3 bases respectively, with 9 bases between them. The CDR3 has 13 amino acids. Germline V gene sequence: CDR1 SGHKS, CDR2 YYEKEE (reference sequence).

The genes are TRBV1 and TRBJ2-7; TRBD2 is the table's D call, not checked against the DNA. TRBV1 is a known pseudogene. CDR3 size: 15 residues. CDR3 in DNA: TGCACCAGCGGCCACGGACTAGCGGGAGAGGGGGAGCAGTACTTC. Translating gives CTSGHGLAGEGEQYF.

This chain connects TRBV28 to TRBJ1-3, with D possibly being TRBD1 (5 bases). This CDR3 is 14 amino acids long. Germline V CDR1 and CDR2: MDHEN, SYDVKM. Trimming took 3 bases from V and 2 from J, leaving 8 bases between them. CDR3 region: CASSFRVPGNTIYF. CDR3 nucleotides: TGTGCCAGCAGTTTCAGGGTACCTGGAAACACCATATATTTT.